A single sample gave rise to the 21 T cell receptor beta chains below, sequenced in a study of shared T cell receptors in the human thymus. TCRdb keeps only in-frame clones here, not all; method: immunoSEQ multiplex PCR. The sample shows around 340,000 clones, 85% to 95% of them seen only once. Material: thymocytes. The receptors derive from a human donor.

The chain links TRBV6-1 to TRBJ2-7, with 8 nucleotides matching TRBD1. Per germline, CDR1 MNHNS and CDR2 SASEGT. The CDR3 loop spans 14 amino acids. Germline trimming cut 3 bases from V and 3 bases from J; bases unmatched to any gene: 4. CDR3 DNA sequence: TGTGCCAGCAGTGATCTCGGGACAGGCTACGAGCAGTACTTC. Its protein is CASSDLGTGYEQYF.

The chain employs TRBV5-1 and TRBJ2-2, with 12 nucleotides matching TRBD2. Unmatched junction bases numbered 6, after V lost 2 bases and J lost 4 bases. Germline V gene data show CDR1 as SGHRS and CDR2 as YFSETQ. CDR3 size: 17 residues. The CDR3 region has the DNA TGCGCCAGCAGCTTAAGAACTAGCGGGAGGTCCACCGGGGAGCTGTTTTTT. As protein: CASSLRTSGRSTGELFF.

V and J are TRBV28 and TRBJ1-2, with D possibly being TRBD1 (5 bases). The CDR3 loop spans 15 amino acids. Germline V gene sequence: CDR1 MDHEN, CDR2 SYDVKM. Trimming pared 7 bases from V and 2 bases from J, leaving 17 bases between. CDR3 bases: TGTGCCAGCACCTTGCTGGGGGGGGTGAACTATGGCTACACCTTC. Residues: CASTLLGGVNYGYTF.

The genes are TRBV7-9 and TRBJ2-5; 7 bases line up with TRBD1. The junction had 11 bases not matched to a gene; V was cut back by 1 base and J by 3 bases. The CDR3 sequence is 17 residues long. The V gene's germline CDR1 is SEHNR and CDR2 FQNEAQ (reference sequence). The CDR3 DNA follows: TGTGCCAGCAGCTTAGTAGGGCTCCGGGACAGAGAAGAGACCCAGTACTTC. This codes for CASSLVGLRDREETQYF.

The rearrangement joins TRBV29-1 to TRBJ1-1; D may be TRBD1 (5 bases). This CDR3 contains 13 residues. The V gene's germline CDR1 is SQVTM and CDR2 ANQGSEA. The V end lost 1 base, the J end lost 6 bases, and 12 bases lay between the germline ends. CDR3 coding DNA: TGCAGCGTTGAAGTAAGGTGGGGGTCTGAAGCTTTCTTT. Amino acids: CSVEVRWGSEAFF.

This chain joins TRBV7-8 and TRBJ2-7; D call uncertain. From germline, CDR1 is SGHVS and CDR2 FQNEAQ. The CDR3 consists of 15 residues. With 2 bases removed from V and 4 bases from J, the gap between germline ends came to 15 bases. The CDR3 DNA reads TGTGCCAGCAGCTTACAACCCACGGAAAATTACGAGCAGTACTTC. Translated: CASSLQPTENYEQYF.

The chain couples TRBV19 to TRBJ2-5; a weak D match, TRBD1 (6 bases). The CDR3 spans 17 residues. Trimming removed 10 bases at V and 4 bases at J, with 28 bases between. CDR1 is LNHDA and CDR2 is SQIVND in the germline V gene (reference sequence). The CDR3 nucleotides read TGTGCCACTAAGGGGCTACCGGGACAACAGGGTCTAGAGACCCAGTACTTC. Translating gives CATKGLPGQQGLETQYF.

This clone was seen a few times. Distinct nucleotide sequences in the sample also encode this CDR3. The CDR3 coding sequence is TGTGCCAGCAGTTTCACAGATACGCAGTATTTT. Encoded protein: CASSFTDTQYF. The chain links TRBV28 to TRBJ2-3, with D uncertain. This CDR3 region has 11 residues. Germline V gives CDR1 MDHEN, CDR2 SYDVKM. Trimming took 3 bases from V and 2 from J, leaving 0 bases between them.

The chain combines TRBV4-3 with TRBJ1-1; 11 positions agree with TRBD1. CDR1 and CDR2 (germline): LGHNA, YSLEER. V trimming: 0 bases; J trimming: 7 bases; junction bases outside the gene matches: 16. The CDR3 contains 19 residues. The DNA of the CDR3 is TGCGCCAGCAGCCAAGATCCGGCTTTACCGGGACAGGGGGTGCTTGAAGCTTTCTTT. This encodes CASSQDPALPGQGVLEAFF.

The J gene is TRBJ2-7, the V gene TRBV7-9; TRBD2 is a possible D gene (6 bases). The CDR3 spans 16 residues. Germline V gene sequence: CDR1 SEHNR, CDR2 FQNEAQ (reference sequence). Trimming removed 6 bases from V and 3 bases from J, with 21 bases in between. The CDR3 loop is CASSRTTQRWSYEQYF. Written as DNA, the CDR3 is TGTGCCAGCAGTAGGACTACCCAGAGATGGAGCTACGAGCAGTACTTC.

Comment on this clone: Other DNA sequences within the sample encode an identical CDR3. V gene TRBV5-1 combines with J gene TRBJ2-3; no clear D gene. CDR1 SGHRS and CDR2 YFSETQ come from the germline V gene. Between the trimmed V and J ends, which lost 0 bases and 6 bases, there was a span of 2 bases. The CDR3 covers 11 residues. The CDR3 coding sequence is TGCGCCAGCAGCTTGGCCGATACGCAGTATTTT. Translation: CASSLADTQYF.

The CDR3 reads CASSWRGSGYEQYF. CDR3 DNA sequence: TGTGCCAGCAGTTGGAGAGGGAGCGGTTACGAGCAGTACTTC. The chain recombines TRBV27 with TRBJ2-7; D perhaps matches TRBD2 (5 bases). The CDR3 has 14 residues. Trimming removed 4 bases at V and 4 bases at J, with 14 bases between. CDR1 and CDR2 from the germline V gene are MNHEY and SMNVEV (reference sequence).

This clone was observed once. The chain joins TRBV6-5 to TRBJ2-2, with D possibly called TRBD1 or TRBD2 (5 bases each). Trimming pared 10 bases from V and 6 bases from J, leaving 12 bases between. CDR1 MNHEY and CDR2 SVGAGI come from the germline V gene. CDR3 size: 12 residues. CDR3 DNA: TGTGCCACTACAATGGGGGCCGGGGAGCTGTTTTTT. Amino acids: CATTMGAGELFF.

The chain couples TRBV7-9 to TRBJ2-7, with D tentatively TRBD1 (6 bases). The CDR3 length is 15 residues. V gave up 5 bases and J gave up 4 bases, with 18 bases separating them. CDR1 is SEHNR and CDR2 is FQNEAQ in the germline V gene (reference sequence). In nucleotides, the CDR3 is TGTGCCAGCAGCCGACCGGGACAAAATTTTTACGAGCAGTACTTC. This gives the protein CASSRPGQNFYEQYF. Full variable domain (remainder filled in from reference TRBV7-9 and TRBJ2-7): DTGVSQNPRHKITKRGQNVTFRCDPISEHNRLYWYRQTLGQGPEFLTYFQNEAQLEKSRLLSDRFSAERPKGSFSTLEIQRTEQGDSAMYLCASSRPGQNFYEQYFGPGTRLTVT.

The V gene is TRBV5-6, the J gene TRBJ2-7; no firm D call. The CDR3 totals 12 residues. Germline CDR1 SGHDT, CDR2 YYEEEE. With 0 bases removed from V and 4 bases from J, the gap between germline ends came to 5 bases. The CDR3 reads CASSLDEYEQYF. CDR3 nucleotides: TGTGCCAGCAGCTTGGATGAATACGAGCAGTACTTC.

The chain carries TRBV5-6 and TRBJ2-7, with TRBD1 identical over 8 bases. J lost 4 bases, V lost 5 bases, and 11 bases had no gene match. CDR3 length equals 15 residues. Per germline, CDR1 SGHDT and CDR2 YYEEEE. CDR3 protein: CASRPTGTGVYEQYF. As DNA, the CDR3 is TGTGCCAGCAGACCTACCGGGACAGGAGTTTACGAGCAGTACTTC.

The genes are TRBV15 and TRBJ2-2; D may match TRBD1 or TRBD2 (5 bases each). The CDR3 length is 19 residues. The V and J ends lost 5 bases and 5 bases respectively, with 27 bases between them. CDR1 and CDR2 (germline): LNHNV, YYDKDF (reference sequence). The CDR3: CATSHELTAGTVKTGELFF. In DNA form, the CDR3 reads TGTGCCACCAGCCACGAGTTGACCGCCGGGACGGTGAAAACCGGGGAGCTGTTTTTT.

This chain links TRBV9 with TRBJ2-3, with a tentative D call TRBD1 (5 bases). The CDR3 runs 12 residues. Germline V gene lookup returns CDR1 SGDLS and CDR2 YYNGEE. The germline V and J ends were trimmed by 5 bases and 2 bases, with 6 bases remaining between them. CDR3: CASRDNTDTQYF. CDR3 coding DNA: TGTGCCAGCAGGGACAACACAGATACGCAGTATTTT.

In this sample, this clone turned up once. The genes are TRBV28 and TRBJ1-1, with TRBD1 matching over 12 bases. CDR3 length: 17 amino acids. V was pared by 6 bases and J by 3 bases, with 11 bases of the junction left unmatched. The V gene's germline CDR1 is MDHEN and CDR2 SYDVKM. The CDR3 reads CASRLPGTGGRDTEAFF. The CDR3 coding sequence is TGTGCCAGCAGACTCCCGGGGACAGGGGGCCGGGACACTGAAGCTTTCTTT. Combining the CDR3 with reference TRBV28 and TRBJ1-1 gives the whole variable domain DVKVTQSSRYLVKRTGEKVFLECVQDMDHENMFWYRQDPGLGLRLIYFSYDVKMKEKGDIPEGYSVSREKKERFSLILESASTNQTSMYLCASRLPGTGGRDTEAFFGQGTRLTVV.

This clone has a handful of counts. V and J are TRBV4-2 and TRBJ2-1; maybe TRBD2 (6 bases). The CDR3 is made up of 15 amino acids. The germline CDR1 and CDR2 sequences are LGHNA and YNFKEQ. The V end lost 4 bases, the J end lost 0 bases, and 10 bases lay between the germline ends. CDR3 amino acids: CASSPRESSYNEQFF. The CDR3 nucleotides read TGTGCCAGCAGCCCCCGGGAGAGCTCCTACAATGAGCAGTTCTTC.

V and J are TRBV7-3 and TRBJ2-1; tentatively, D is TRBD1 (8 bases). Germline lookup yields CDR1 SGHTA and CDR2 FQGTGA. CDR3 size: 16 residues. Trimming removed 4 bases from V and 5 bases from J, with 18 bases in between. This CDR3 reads CASSSDREGTDNEQFF. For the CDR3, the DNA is TGTGCCAGCAGCTCGGACAGGGAGGGAACTGACAATGAGCAGTTCTTC.